These 18 T cell receptor beta chains were all obtained from the same sample, sequenced in a study of T cell repertoires in cytomegalovirus infection (dated by TCRdb to between 2017 and 2020). The reads were generated on an Illumina HiSeq 1500. TCRdb reprocessed the public reads (quality trimming at Q25 with fastp, clone calling with MiXCR) and kept in-frame beta chains. Rows with a matching CDR3 protein are joined into one entry that keeps the most common DNA and genes. For this sample there are 600,000 to 800,000 distinct CDR3 sequences; around 24% appear just once. Approximately 8.2% of the sample is held by the ten biggest clonotypes. The sequenced material came from CD8+ T cells from PBMCs. The receptors derive from a human donor in good health (CMV status not recorded). Some clones in this sample may be carry-over from other donors' samples.

This clonotype was seen ten or more times. The chain recombines TRBV6-5 with TRBJ1-2, with TRBD1 matching 7 bases. The CDR3 sequence is 16 residues long. Germline V gives CDR1 MNHEY, CDR2 SVGAGI. V shed 5 bases, J shed 5 bases, and the junction held 14 bases outside the gene matches. The CDR3 DNA follows: TGTGCCAGCAGTCGAAATCCCGACAGGGCGGGGTATGGCTACACCTTC. It is translated as CASSRNPDRAGYGYTF.

There are many counts of this clonotype. The genes are TRBV7-3 and TRBJ2-1; D unresolved. The V gene's germline CDR1 is SGHTA and CDR2 FQGTGA. V was cut by 5 bases and J by 0 bases, with 11 bases left in between. The CDR3 consists of 15 residues. As DNA, the CDR3 is TGTGCCAGCAGCCCTCTTCCGACCTCCTACAATGAGCAGTTCTTC. Protein: CASSPLPTSYNEQFF.

V is TRBV6-2 or TRBV6-3 and J is TRBJ1-1; D unresolved. This CDR3 is 13 amino acids long. CDR1 and CDR2 (germline): MNHEY, SVGEGT. Trimming took off 4 bases at V and 1 base at J, with 7 bases between the two ends. The CDR3 sequence: CASSSVENTEAFF. The CDR3 DNA follows: TGTGCCAGCAGTTCGGTGGAGAACACTGAAGCTTTCTTT.

This clonotype appeared many times. The chain links TRBV28 to TRBJ2-1; 9 nucleotides line up with TRBD2. J was trimmed by 6 bases and V by 6 bases; bases with no gene match: 6. CDR3 length: 14 residues. Germline V CDR1 and CDR2: MDHEN, SYDVKM. Written as DNA, the CDR3 is TGTGCCAGCAGCTTAGGCGGGGGGGCCAATGAGCAGTTCTTC. Residues: CASSLGGGANEQFF.

DNA of the CDR3: TGCAGTGCTAGAGCGGACCCGGACAGGACTCCCAGCTATGGCTACACCTTC. Residues: CSARADPDRTPSYGYTF. The rearrangement uses TRBV20-1 and TRBJ1-2, with 7 bases fitting TRBD1. In germline, CDR1 is DFQATT, CDR2 SNEGSKA (reference sequence). CDR3 length: 17 amino acids. After removal of 1 base from V and 4 bases from J, the junction contained 15 bases not matched to a gene.

This clonotype showed up many times. V and J are TRBV7-6 and TRBJ1-6; D remains ambiguous. The V gene's germline CDR1 is SGHVS and CDR2 FNYEAQ. The CDR3 contains 15 residues. Trimming took 5 bases from V and 0 from J, leaving 8 bases between them. The CDR3 here is CASSVGSSYNSPLHF. In DNA, the CDR3 is TGTGCCAGCAGCGTAGGTAGCTCCTATAATTCACCCCTCCACTTT.

This clonotype was recorded a few times. This chain links TRBV14 with TRBJ2-2, with D unresolved. Germline V gene data show CDR1 as SGHDN and CDR2 as FVKESK. CDR3 length: 14 residues. V lost 1 base, J lost 2 bases, and 5 bases lay in between. The CDR3 coding sequence is TGTGCCAGCAGCCAAGCGCTTAACACCGGGGAGCTGTTTTTT. Amino acids: CASSQALNTGELFF.

The rearrangement links TRBV28 to TRBJ2-3, with TRBD2 matching over 9 bases. The J segment lost 3 bases and the V segment lost 7 bases, leaving 5 bases of the junction unmatched. Germline assignment: CDR1 MDHEN and CDR2 SYDVKM. The length of the CDR3 is 14 residues. The CDR3 protein is CASTGLADTDTQYF. The CDR3, as DNA: TGTGCCAGCACGGGACTAGCTGATACAGATACGCAGTATTTT.

This clonotype was recorded many times. This chain links TRBV15 with TRBJ1-1; D unclear. This CDR3 comprises 15 residues. The V end was cut by 0 bases, the J end by 4 bases, with 12 bases between. In germline, CDR1 is LNHNV, CDR2 YYDKDF (reference sequence). The CDR3 nucleotides are TGTGCCACCAGCAGAGACCGGGTGGGCTTCACTGAAGCTTTCTTT. Encoded protein: CATSRDRVGFTEAFF.

In this sample, this clonotype turned up many times. Its ends do not fully match the called genes, so a read error is possible. The rearrangement links TRBV11-2 to TRBJ1-1; D is ambiguous. CDR1 is SGHAT and CDR2 is FQNNGV in the germline V gene. The CDR3 runs to 15 residues. The CDR3 DNA follows: TGTGCCAGCAGCTTTCGTGGGAGGAGGAACCCTGAAGCTTTCTTT. Protein: CASSFRGRRNPEAFF.

This clonotype was seen more than once but under ten times. This chain joins TRBV20-1 and TRBJ1-5, with a tentative D call TRBD1 (6 bases). The CDR3 covers 15 residues. Trimming removed 2 bases from V and 2 bases from J, with 13 bases in between. Germline assignment: CDR1 DFQATT and CDR2 SNEGSKA (reference sequence). In nucleotides, the CDR3 is TGCAGTGCTAGACTACAGGGTTCGGGCAATCAGCCCCAGCATTTT. Protein product: CSARLQGSGNQPQHF.

This clonotype was seen a handful of times. This chain links TRBV19 with TRBJ2-1; no definite D call. Germline CDR1 reads LNHDA; CDR2 reads SQIVND (reference sequence). The CDR3 loop spans 12 amino acids. Trimming pared 5 bases from V and 6 bases from J, leaving 8 bases between. The CDR3 bases are TGTGCCAGTAGTGACACTCCCAATGAGCAGTTCTTC. It specifies CASSDTPNEQFF. Variable domain in full (rest from reference TRBV19 and TRBJ2-1): DGGITQSPKYLFRKEGQNVTLSCEQNLNHDAMYWYRQDPGQGLRLIYYSQIVNDFQKGDIAEGYSVSREKKESFPLTVTSAQKNPTAFYLCASSDTPNEQFFGPGTRLTVL.

The DNA of the CDR3 is TGTGCCAGCAGTTTCGCTCAGGTCAATGAGCAGTTCTTC. The encoded protein is CASSFAQVNEQFF. The chain has TRBV6-6 and TRBJ2-1; D gene uncertain. V gave up 4 bases and J gave up 6 bases, with 10 bases separating them. Looked up from germline, CDR1 is MNHNY and CDR2 is SVGAGI (reference sequence). CDR3 size: 13 residues.

This clonotype was seen ten or more times. The chain recombines TRBV6-6 with TRBJ2-1; 8 nucleotides line up with TRBD1. The CDR3 loop spans 16 amino acids. Losses at the gene ends were 0 bases for V and 2 bases for J; bases not matched to a gene: 3. Per germline, CDR1 MNHNY and CDR2 SVGAGI (reference sequence). CDR3 sequence (DNA): TGTGCCAGCAGTTACTCTTCAGGGGGCCCCTACAATGAGCAGTTCTTC. Its translation: CASSYSSGGPYNEQFF.

The table lists this clonotype with many counts. The chain couples TRBV27 to TRBJ1-2; D perhaps matches TRBD1 (5 bases). Trimming shortened V by 0 bases and J by 10 bases, and 21 bases separated the two germline ends. The germline V gene has CDR1 MNHEY and CDR2 SMNVEV (reference sequence). The CDR3 is 16 residues long. The CDR3: CASSLSVEGLTTLYTF. CDR3 in DNA: TGTGCCAGCAGTTTATCGGTCGAGGGGTTGACAACTCTCTACACCTTC.

This clonotype came up many times. The V call is TRBV7-8, the J call TRBJ1-6, with TRBD1 as a possible D gene (6 bases). Germline assignment: CDR1 SGHVS and CDR2 FQNEAQ. Deletions cut 4 bases from V and 9 bases from J, with 16 bases between. The CDR3 totals 15 residues. Here the CDR3 reads CASSYLWGAGSPLHF. Here the CDR3 DNA reads TGTGCCAGCAGCTACCTTTGGGGGGCAGGTTCACCCCTCCACTTT. Supplemented by reference TRBV7-8 and TRBJ1-6, the full variable domain reads GAGVSQSPRYKVAKRGQDVALRCDPISGHVSLFWYQQALGQGPEFLTYFQNEAQLDKSGLPSDRFFAERPEGSVSTLKIQRTQQEDSAVYLCASSYLWGAGSPLHFGNGTRLTVT.

This clonotype was counted only a few times. The chain carries TRBV19 and TRBJ2-7, with 11 nucleotides matching TRBD2. Germline V gene lookup returns CDR1 LNHDA and CDR2 SQIVND (reference sequence). V lost 8 bases, J lost 4 bases, and 4 bases stayed unmatched. This CDR3 spans 13 amino acids. CDR3 sequence: CASRLAGNYEQYF. CDR3 DNA sequence: TGTGCCAGTCGACTAGCGGGGAATTACGAGCAGTACTTC.

The V call is TRBV6-1, the J call TRBJ2-1; TRBD2 is a possible D gene (6 bases). This CDR3 region has 15 residues. Per the germline V gene, CDR1 is MNHNS and CDR2 is SASEGT. V was cut by 7 bases and J by 4 bases, with 17 bases left in between. CDR3 bases: TGTGCCAGCACTCCCGGCGGGACCCTTTACAATGAGCAGTTCTTC. It encodes CASTPGGTLYNEQFF.